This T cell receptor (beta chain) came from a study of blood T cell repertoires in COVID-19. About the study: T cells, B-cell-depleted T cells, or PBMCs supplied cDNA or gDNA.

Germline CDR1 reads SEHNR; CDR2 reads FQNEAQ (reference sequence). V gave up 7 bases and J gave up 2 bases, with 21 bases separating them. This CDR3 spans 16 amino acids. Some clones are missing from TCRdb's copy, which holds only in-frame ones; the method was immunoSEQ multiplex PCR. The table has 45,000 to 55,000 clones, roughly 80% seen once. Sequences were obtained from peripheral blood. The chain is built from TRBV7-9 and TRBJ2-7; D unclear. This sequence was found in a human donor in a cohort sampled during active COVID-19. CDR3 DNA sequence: TGTGCCAGCACCAAACAATGGGTCAGCGACGCCTACGAGCAGTACTTC. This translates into CASTKQWVSDAYEQYF. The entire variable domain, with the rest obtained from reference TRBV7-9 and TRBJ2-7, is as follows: DTGVSQNPRHKITKRGQNVTFRCDPISEHNRLYWYRQTLGQGPEFLTYFQNEAQLEKSRLLSDRFSAERPKGSFSTLEIQRTEQGDSAMYLCASTKQWVSDAYEQYFGPGTRLTVT.